A selection of T cell receptor beta chains follows, all from one sample in a study of blood T cells in healthy people across ages. TCRdb passed the 5' RACE reads through MiXCR, listing each CDR3 protein once. The repertoire holds 950,000 to 1,200,000 distinct CDR3 sequences, with approximately 38% as singletons. Sequencing was done on a sample of blood. These receptors all come from a man aged 18 to 30 in good health. Each CDR3 is given with its conserved first and last residue. The D gene is left open where the match is weak. Not every row has a clone size; where given, it reads once, few, many or a size class.

TGTGCCAGCAGTGAAACAGGGGGCGTGCGGCATGGCTACACCTTC	CASSETGGVRHGYTF	TRBD1	TRBV6-1	TRBJ1-2	NA
TGTGCCAGCAGCCCCGATCCCACCACTGAAGCTTTCTTT	CASSPDPTTEAFF	NA	TRBV3-1	TRBJ1-1	few
TGCAGTGCTAGAGAAATCAGGCCCCAGGGCACAGATACGCAGTATTTT	CSAREIRPQGTDTQYF	NA	TRBV20-1	TRBJ2-3	NA
TGCAGTGCTAGGCCTGAAGCTAGCACAGATACGCAGTATTTT	CSARPEASTDTQYF	NA	TRBV20-1	TRBJ2-3	NA
TGTGCCAGCAGCCAAGATGTTCCTACAGGGGCCAGGCTGGCCACTGAAGCTTTCTTT	CASSQDVPTGARLATEAFF	TRBD1	TRBV3-1	TRBJ1-1	NA
TGTGCCAGCAGCTTAATCCCAGGGAGCTCCTACAATGAGCAGTTCTTC	CASSLIPGSSYNEQFF	NA	TRBV7-3	TRBJ2-1	NA
TGTGCTAGCAGCTTAGTTCATCTGGGTGAGCAGTTCTTC	CASSLVHLGEQFF	NA	TRBV7-7	TRBJ2-1	few
TGCAGCGCCGACGGTCGACTCCAGGGGGGCTACACCTTC	CSADGRLQGGYTF	NA	TRBV29-1	TRBJ1-2	NA
TGCGCCAGCAGCCAACACTCAACGACAGGGGCTGAAGCTTTCTTT	CASSQHSTTGAEAFF	TRBD1	TRBV4-3	TRBJ1-1	few
TGTGCCAGCAGTGTGGGGTCACAGTTTGAAAAACTGTTTTTT	CASSVGSQFEKLFF	NA	TRBV12-3/TRBV12-4	TRBJ1-4	NA
TGTGCCAGCAGTCCTCGCGGGGGGGCTCGCTCAGATACGCAGTATTTT	CASSPRGGARSDTQYF	TRBD2	TRBV27	TRBJ2-3	NA
TGCGCCAGTAGCCAAGTTATCGGGAACACTGAAGCTTTCTTT	CASSQVIGNTEAFF	NA	TRBV4-1	TRBJ1-1	NA
TGTGCCAGCAGCCAAGATAAAAGCGTCCAGATTCAGTACTTC	CASSQDKSVQIQYF	NA	TRBV3-1	TRBJ2-4	NA
TGTGCCAGCAGCCAGGACAGGGGAACGAGAGAAAAACTGTTTTTT	CASSQDRGTREKLFF	TRBD1	TRBV7-9	TRBJ1-4	NA
TGTGCCAGCAGCCAAGATCGAGGAGGGCAGTTCTTC	CASSQDRGGQFF	NA	TRBV14	TRBJ2-1	NA
TGCGCCAGCCTAAGGGATTCAGACTCCTGCGAGCAGTACTTC	CASLRDSDSCEQYF	NA	TRBV5-1	TRBJ2-7	NA
TGTGCCAGCACCACGAAGAGGAATGAGCAGTTCTTC	CASTTKRNEQFF	NA	TRBV6-2/TRBV6-3	TRBJ2-1	NA
TGTGCCATCGAAAAGGGGCAGGGGAACTATGGCTACACCTTC	CAIEKGQGNYGYTF	NA	TRBV28	TRBJ1-2	few
TGTGCCAGCAGTTTATCAGGGTTACAAAGCAATCAGCCCCAGCATTTT	CASSLSGLQSNQPQHF	NA	TRBV27	TRBJ1-5	NA
TGCGCCAGCAGCCAAGAGTACGAGTACAATGAGCAGTTCTTC	CASSQEYEYNEQFF	NA	TRBV4-3	TRBJ2-1	few
TGTGCCAGCAGTGAAGGAAGTCCTTTAGTACGAGCGGCTGGCGGGGAGCAGTTCTTC	CASSEGSPLVRAAGGEQFF	NA	TRBV6-1	TRBJ2-1	NA
TGTGCCAGCCTTCCAGCCGGACTAACTACCAATGAGCAGTTCTTC	CASLPAGLTTNEQFF	NA	TRBV2	TRBJ2-1	NA
TGTGCCAGCAGTTTCTTTCGACGTGGGGGAAGGCCCCGTCAGGGAGAGGAAAAACTGTTTTTT	CASSFFRRGGRPRQGEEKLFF	NA	TRBV12-3/TRBV12-4	TRBJ1-4	few
TGCAGTGCTAGGAAAACCGGGACAGGGGGCACCGGGGAGCTGTTTTTT	CSARKTGTGGTGELFF	TRBD1	TRBV20-1	TRBJ2-2	NA
TGTGCCAGCAGCGTAGCCCGGGGTATGAGCGATGAGCAGTTCTTC	CASSVARGMSDEQFF	NA	TRBV9	TRBJ2-1	NA
TGTGCCATCAGTGACTTTTTTGAGGGGGATGTTAACAATCAGCCCCAGCATTTT	CAISDFFEGDVNNQPQHF	NA	TRBV10-3	TRBJ1-5	once
TGTGCCAGCAGCACCACTAGGAGCTCCTACAATGAGCAGTTCTTC	CASSTTRSSYNEQFF	NA	TRBV13	TRBJ2-1	few
TGTGCCAGCAGCTTGGGGGCCCAAGCCAAAAACATTCAGTACTTC	CASSLGAQAKNIQYF	NA	TRBV5-5	TRBJ2-4	once
TGCGCCAGCAGCCCGAGATGGGAGGAGACCCAGTACTTC	CASSPRWEETQYF	NA	TRBV5-1	TRBJ2-5	NA
TGTGCCAGCAGCTTGAATAGACTAGCTTCCAATGAGCAGTTCTTC	CASSLNRLASNEQFF	TRBD2	TRBV7-9	TRBJ2-1	NA
TGTGCCAGCAGCCGCCCGGGACAGGGAGGAGAGACCCAGTACTTC	CASSRPGQGGETQYF	TRBD1	TRBV3-1	TRBJ2-5	few
TGTGCCAGCAGCTTATACGCGGGACTTTCTCCAGATACGCAGTATTTT	CASSLYAGLSPDTQYF	NA	TRBV7-2	TRBJ2-3	NA
TGTGCCAGCAGTTTTCAGATCAATGAGCAGTACTTC	CASSFQINEQYF	NA	TRBV12-3/TRBV12-4	TRBJ2-5	few
TGTGCCAGCAGTGAGTCCTCGCAAGATACGCAGTATTTT	CASSESSQDTQYF	NA	TRBV6-1	TRBJ2-3	few
TGCGCCAGCAGCTTGTACGGCGGGGAAGGTCAGCCCCAGCATTTT	CASSLYGGEGQPQHF	NA	TRBV5-1	TRBJ1-5	NA
TGCGCCAGCAGCCCTGGACCGGATAAGGGCAATGAGCAGTTCTTC	CASSPGPDKGNEQFF	NA	TRBV5-1	TRBJ2-1	NA
TGTGCCAGCAGCCAAGATTTGGGGGGGCAGTACTTC	CASSQDLGGQYF	NA	TRBV3-1	TRBJ2-7	NA